This T cell receptor (beta chain) comes out of a study of cytomegalovirus exposure and HLA in healthy donors. General study points: Later genetic work tied a missense DCLRE1C variant to beta-chain V and J trimming. The authors later found HLA-associated TCR beta chains more clonally expanded than equally common others. Reportedly, fewer N-insertions than the roughly 700-donor mean appeared in an Asian-associated ancestry cluster in a later analysis. The majority of CMV-associated TCR beta chains were reported as apparently HLA-restricted in a later analysis.

60 Vbeta and 13 Jbeta primers were used in PCR. Profiled with immunoSEQ multiplex PCR; TCRdb holds only in-frame clones, not every one. Listed are 55,000 to 80,000 clones; 2.7% falls within the top ten. Concerning this clone: Its specificity is unknown.

Germline assignment: CDR1 KGHSH and CDR2 LQKENI. This CDR3 is built from 15 residues. V was shortened by 2 bases and J by 5 bases, with 15 bases between the two germline ends. V gene TRBV18 combines with J gene TRBJ1-2; the D gene is possibly TRBD1 (6 bases). This TCR derives from a man aged 40-49 years in good health and CMV-seronegative. Sample: PBMCs. CDR3 amino acids: CASSPSPGQNYGYTF. As DNA, the CDR3 is TGTGCCAGCTCACCATCGCCGGGACAAAATTATGGCTACACCTTC.